These T cell receptor beta chains were read from a single sample in a study of CD8 T cells in ankylosing spondylitis. TCRdb re-analysed the 5' RACE reads in MiXCR, keeping a single row per CDR3 protein. The repertoire holds about 750,000 distinct CDR3 sequences, 15% to 20% seen once, with around a fifth in the top ten. Sequencing was performed on blood, either unsorted or a sorted T cell fraction (not recorded which). The receptors here all came from a male donor with ankylosing spondylitis. Both conserved end residues are part of each CDR3. Each record gives: clone size, D gene, J gene, V gene, CDR3 DNA, CDR3 protein. A D gene is named only where the DNA matches it firmly. Size is omitted from some rows. Given values are once, few, many or a class for expanded clones.

many | - | TRBJ1-5 | TRBV24-1 | TGTGCCACCAGTGATGGTGGGACATACAATCAGCCCCAGCATTTT | CATSDGGTYNQPQHF
few | - | TRBJ2-1 | TRBV28 | TGTGCCACCCGTACCGGGGGGCGCTACAATGAGCAGTTCTTC | CATRTGGRYNEQFF
- | TRBD2 | TRBJ2-4 | TRBV18 | TGTGCCAGCTCACCACCGGGAGGGATTCTAGCCAAAAACATTCAGTACTTC | CASSPPGGILAKNIQYF
many | - | TRBJ2-3 | TRBV5-1 | TGCGCCAGCAGCTTGGTGGGCAGAAGCACAGATACGCAGTATTTT | CASSLVGRSTDTQYF
few | TRBD1 | TRBJ2-2 | TRBV6-1 | TGTGCCAGCGCCCTCCGGACAGGGACCACCGGGGAGCTGTTTTTT | CASALRTGTTGELFF
- | - | TRBJ2-2 | TRBV20-1 | TGCAGTGCTAGAGATCCACAGGGACCTAACACCGGGGAGCTGTTTTTT | CSARDPQGPNTGELFF
- | - | TRBJ2-1 | TRBV10-3 | TGTGCCATCAGTGGAAGAGGGGACATGACGGGCAATGAGCAGTTCTTC | CAISGRGDMTGNEQFF
- | - | TRBJ1-1 | TRBV5-1 | TGCGCCAGCAGCTTGGCGGGCCTTAACCTTGAAGCTTTCTTT | CASSLAGLNLEAFF
- | TRBD2 | TRBJ2-1 | TRBV9 | TGTGCCAGCAGCGGGACTACCGGGGGGAAGCAGTTCTTC | CASSGTTGGKQFF
few | - | TRBJ1-1 | TRBV25-1 | TGTGCCAGCATTCCCACGGGGAACACTGAAGCTTTCTTT | CASIPTGNTEAFF
- | TRBD1 | TRBJ2-1 | TRBV11-3 | TGTGCCAGCAGCCCCCGGGCAGGGGGCAATGAGCAGTTCTTC | CASSPRAGGNEQFF
- | TRBD2 | TRBJ2-1 | TRBV20-1 | TGCAGTGCTATGTCTAGCGGGGCCCCCTGGAATGAGCAGTTCTTC | CSAMSSGAPWNEQFF
few | TRBD1 | TRBJ1-2 | TRBV7-9 | TGTGCCAGCAGGTCTACTCAGACAGGGCCCTATGGCTACACCTTC | CASRSTQTGPYGYTF
few | TRBD1 | TRBJ1-1 | TRBV7-9 | TGTGCCAGCAGCCGGTGGACAGGGGTCGGGGACACTGAAGCTTTCTTT | CASSRWTGVGDTEAFF
- | TRBD2 | TRBJ2-1 | TRBV5-1 | TGCGCCAGCAGAACTTTAGCGGGGCCCCCCTACAATGAGCAGTTCTTC | CASRTLAGPPYNEQFF
- | TRBD2 | TRBJ2-3 | TRBV27 | TGTGCCAGCGGAGGAGCTGGACTAGCGGATATCCCCGAGTATTTT | CASGGAGLADIPEYF
once | - | TRBJ1-2 | TRBV29-1 | TGCAGCGTTGAAGAAGAGGCCGGGGGCAGCGCCTATGGCTACACCTTC | CSVEEEAGGSAYGYTF
- | - | TRBJ2-2 | TRBV4-1 | TGCGCCAGCAGCCGCGAACCGGGACCCAAGAATACCGGGGAGCTGTTTTTT | CASSREPGPKNTGELFF
- | - | TRBJ2-1 | TRBV7-3 | TGTGCCAGCAGCTTATCCGACAGGTCCTACAATGAGCAGTTCTTC | CASSLSDRSYNEQFF
many | - | TRBJ2-1 | TRBV29-1 | TGCAGCGTTGATCCGGAGAACAATGAGCAGTTCTTC | CSVDPENNEQFF
few | TRBD1 | TRBJ1-3 | TRBV11-1 | TGTGCCAGCAGCTTGGGACAGGGGATGTCAACTAGCTCTGGAAACACCATATATTTT | CASSLGQGMSTSSGNTIYF
- | TRBD1 | TRBJ1-6 | TRBV19 | TGTGCCAGTAGTGCCGGGACAGGCAGGGGAAATTCACCCCTCCACTTT | CASSAGTGRGNSPLHF
few | TRBD1 | TRBJ2-1 | TRBV18 | TGTGCCAGCTCGCGTGGACAGGGGCTTTCCTACAATGAGCAGTTCTTC | CASSRGQGLSYNEQFF
- | TRBD1 | TRBJ2-7 | TRBV18 | TGTGCCAGCTCACCCCCCGGGACAGGGGTGCGCGAGCAGTACTTC | CASSPPGTGVREQYF
many | - | TRBJ2-2 | TRBV12-3/TRBV12-4 | TGTGCCAGCAGACTCACCGGGGAGCTGTTTTTT | CASRLTGELFF
few | - | TRBJ1-2 | TRBV14 | TGTGCCAGCAGCCAAGTCGCGAGCTATGGCTACACCTTC | CASSQVASYGYTF
- | - | TRBJ1-6 | TRBV12-3/TRBV12-4 | TGTGCCAGCAGTATTGGTTTGTCAGCCCATAATTCACCCCTCCACTTT | CASSIGLSAHNSPLHF
few | - | TRBJ1-2 | TRBV6-1 | TGTGCCAGCAGTGTGGCGACACCTAACTATGGCTACACCTTC | CASSVATPNYGYTF
- | TRBD1 | TRBJ1-3 | TRBV27 | TGTGCCAGCAGTCCCCTTTCAGGGGGACCTCGGAACACCATATATTTT | CASSPLSGGPRNTIYF
- | - | TRBJ2-1 | TRBV4-3 | TGCGCCAGCAGCCAACGCCCCGGGGGGCGAAATGAGCAGTTCTTC | CASSQRPGGRNEQFF
- | TRBD1 | TRBJ2-2 | TRBV27 | TGTGCCAGCAGTCCACTGTTACGGCAGGGGGTTACCGGGGAGCTGTTTTTT | CASSPLLRQGVTGELFF
- | - | TRBJ1-1 | TRBV12-3/TRBV12-4 | TGTGCCAGCAGTTCACGTACCGGGACTGAAGCTTTCTTT | CASSSRTGTEAFF
- | - | TRBJ2-5 | TRBV14 | TGTGCCAGCAGCCAAGTCGGAGGGAGCCGACGACAAGAGACCCAGTACTTC | CASSQVGGSRRQETQYF
few | TRBD2 | TRBJ2-3 | TRBV28 | TGTGCCAGCAGCCATACCTCACTAGCGGGCACAGATACGCAGTATTTT | CASSHTSLAGTDTQYF
many | - | TRBJ2-7 | TRBV3-1 | TGTGCCAGCAGCCAACTTCAAGGGGAGACTGGCAGCGAGCAGTACTTC | CASSQLQGETGSEQYF
many | - | TRBJ1-3 | TRBV5-1 | TGCGCCAGCAGCTTGGTTGGGGGCTCTGGAAACACCATATATTTT | CASSLVGGSGNTIYF
few | - | TRBJ2-1 | TRBV29-1 | TGCAGCGTTGAAGGGCCGCCGAATGCCCTCTTC | CSVEGPPNALF
- | TRBD2 | TRBJ2-7 | TRBV5-1 | TGCGCCAGCAGTTCGTCATCTAGCGGCTACGAGCAGTACTTC | CASSSSSSGYEQYF
- | - | TRBJ2-3 | TRBV29-1 | TGCAGCGTGGGGGGAGCGGACAAATATAGCACAGATACGCAGTATTTT | CSVGGADKYSTDTQYF
- | - | TRBJ1-2 | TRBV5-1 | TGCGCCAGCAGCGCCGGACAGCCGAGGGATGGCTACACCTTC | CASSAGQPRDGYTF
- | - | TRBJ2-7 | TRBV4-2 | TGTGCCAGCAGCCCCTCGAAGCTAGCAGCAACCTACGAGCAGTACTTC | CASSPSKLAATYEQYF
- | - | TRBJ2-7 | TRBV6-1 | TGTGCCAGCAGTGCCTCTCTAGGGCGGGAGCAGTACTTC | CASSASLGREQYF
once | - | TRBJ2-6 | TRBV15 | TGTGCCACCAGCCCACCCGGTGGGGCCAACGTCCTGACTTTC | CATSPPGGANVLTF
few | TRBD1 | TRBJ1-2 | TRBV20-1 | TGCAGTGCTAGTGACAGGGACCAGGACTATGGCTACACCTTC | CSASDRDQDYGYTF
few | TRBD1 | TRBJ1-2 | TRBV4-2 | TGTGCCAGCAGCCAAGGGACAGGCGCCTCCGGCTACACCTTC | CASSQGTGASGYTF
few | - | TRBJ1-1 | TRBV5-1 | TGCGCCAGCAGCCATGGATCCCAAGGAGCTTTCTTT | CASSHGSQGAFF
- | TRBD2 | TRBJ2-3 | TRBV10-3 | TGTGCCATCAGTGGAGGCGGGGGGGCCTTAGATACGCAGTATTTT | CAISGGGGALDTQYF
few | - | TRBJ2-2 | TRBV3-1 | TGTGCCAGCAGCCCCGACAGGTTGGTCACCGGGGAGCTGTTTTTT | CASSPDRLVTGELFF
few | - | TRBJ2-7 | TRBV5-4 | TGTGCCAGCAGCAGAACCGGGACGGGAATTTACGAGCAGTACTTC | CASSRTGTGIYEQYF
many | - | TRBJ2-3 | TRBV3-1 | TGTGCCAGCAGCCAAAAGCGGTTGTCAGATACGCAGTATTTT | CASSQKRLSDTQYF
- | - | TRBJ2-1 | TRBV5-1 | TGCGCCAGCAGCTTGAATCGCGGGACGGGGGACAATGAGCAGTTCTTC | CASSLNRGTGDNEQFF